These 15 T cell receptor beta chains were sequenced from one sample in a study of response to subunit inactivated influenza vaccine. TCRdb used MiXCR to reprocess the RT-PCR reads, holding one entry per CDR3 protein. The sample yields a few hundred thousand distinct CDR3 sequences, about 14% seen once. The source material was PBMCs from blood, sampled 11 to 12 days after vaccination. The receptors here all came from a man between 45 and 60 years old who received an inactivated influenza vaccine.

This clonotype turned up a few times. The rearrangement joins TRBV19 to TRBJ2-7, with 11 bases aligning to TRBD1. CDR3 length: 18 amino acids. The germline V gene has CDR1 LNHDA and CDR2 SQIVND (reference sequence). The V gene end was trimmed by 4 bases and the J gene end by 3 bases; junction bases not matched to a gene: 14. The CDR3 bases are TGTGCCAGTAGTACTCCCTGGACAGGGGGCGTCTTGGACTACGAGCAGTACTTC. This sequence encodes CASSTPWTGGVLDYEQYF.

The genes are TRBV10-3 and TRBJ2-7; no firm D call. V lost 8 bases, J lost 5 bases, and 7 bases lay in between. The length of the CDR3 is 10 residues. The V gene's germline CDR1 is ENHRY and CDR2 SYGVKD. CDR3 nucleotide sequence: TGTGCCATCGGGGAAAACGAGCAGTACTTC. Its protein product is CAIGENEQYF.

V and J are TRBV7-9 and TRBJ2-1; no definite D call. Trimming left V 0 bases short and J 6 bases short, with 12 bases between. Germline V gene lookup returns CDR1 SEHNR and CDR2 FQNEAQ (reference sequence). The CDR3 length is 15 residues. The CDR3 loop reads CASSLAELRSNEQFF. The CDR3 DNA follows: TGTGCCAGCAGCTTAGCCGAGCTTCGATCCAATGAGCAGTTCTTC.

At least ten counts were recorded for this clonotype. CDR3 DNA: TGTGCCAGCAGCTTAGGTGTAGCAAAAGAGACCCAGTACTTC. It yields the protein CASSLGVAKETQYF. The genes are TRBV7-2 and TRBJ2-5, with D unclear. There are 14 residues in the CDR3. With 1 base removed from V and 3 bases from J, the gap between germline ends came to 9 bases. From germline, CDR1 is SGHTA and CDR2 FQGNSA.

In this sample, this clonotype turned up a few times. The chain combines TRBV20-1 with TRBJ2-5; D unresolved. This CDR3 is built from 11 residues. Germline CDR1 is DFQATT and CDR2 is SNEGSKA (reference sequence). The V end was cut by 2 bases, the J end by 6 bases, with 7 bases between. The CDR3 region is CSARLDQTQYF. The CDR3 nucleotides read TGCAGTGCTAGACTTGACCAGACCCAGTACTTC.

The table lists this clonotype with a few counts. Written as DNA, the CDR3 is TGTGCCAGCAGTTACTCCCCGGCGCCAACCCAGTACTTC. Translated, it gives CASSYSPAPTQYF. The chain employs TRBV6-5 and TRBJ2-5; D is unresolved. The CDR3 consists of 13 residues. Trimming stripped 0 bases from V and 8 bases from J, with 10 bases between. Germline CDR1 reads MNHEY; CDR2 reads SVGAGI.

This clonotype was counted only a few times. For the CDR3, the DNA is TGCGCCAGCAGCCAAGACGGGTTCGGGGACGGAACGAACACCGGGGAGCTGTTTTTT. The encoded protein is CASSQDGFGDGTNTGELFF. The genes are TRBV4-3 and TRBJ2-2, with D perhaps assigned TRBD1 or TRBD2 (5 bases each). The V gene's germline CDR1 is LGHNA and CDR2 YSLEER. Deletions cut 0 bases from V and 0 bases from J, with 17 bases between. CDR3 length equals 19 residues.

The V gene is TRBV24-1, the J gene TRBJ1-1; possibly TRBD1 for D (5 bases). Germline V gives CDR1 KGHDR, CDR2 SFDVKD. Trimming removed 0 bases at V and 1 base at J, with 11 bases between. The CDR3 spans 16 residues. The CDR3, as DNA: TGTGCCACCAGTGATTTGGAGGGACTTAAGAACACTGAAGCTTTCTTT. Its translation is CATSDLEGLKNTEAFF.

The V gene is TRBV6-1, the J gene TRBJ2-2; D assignment may be TRBD1 or TRBD2 (6 bases each). Germline CDR1 is MNHNS and CDR2 is SASEGT. The CDR3 is 16 amino acids. The ends were cut back, 6 bases at V and 3 bases at J, with 17 bases in the middle. For the CDR3, the DNA is TGTGCCAGCAGCACCCGGGGGCAGACCCACACCGGGGAGCTGTTTTTT. The encoded protein is CASSTRGQTHTGELFF.

Only one count was recorded for this clonotype. This chain links TRBV20-1 with TRBJ2-3, with 7 bases matching TRBD2. The germline CDR1 and CDR2 sequences are DFQATT and SNEGSKA (reference sequence). The CDR3 runs to 13 residues. Losses at the gene ends were 4 bases for V and 5 bases for J; bases not matched to a gene: 6. CDR3 DNA sequence: TGCAGTGCTATGGCGGGAGCTGTAGATACGCAGTATTTT. It codes for CSAMAGAVDTQYF.

This clonotype was counted a few times. The chain carries TRBV6-1 and TRBJ2-7, with D unresolved. CDR3 length equals 15 residues. The germline gives CDR1 MNHNS, CDR2 SASEGT. Trimming removed 0 bases at V and 2 bases at J, with 11 bases between. CDR3 in DNA: TGTGCCAGCAGTGAAGCCGTAGAGTTCCCCTACGAGCAGTACTTC. Amino acid sequence: CASSEAVEFPYEQYF.

The rearrangement links TRBV7-2 to TRBJ2-3; perhaps TRBD2 as D (5 bases). The CDR3 sequence is 16 residues long. V lost 5 bases and J lost 1, with 16 bases in between. Per germline, CDR1 SGHTA and CDR2 FQGNSA. Here the CDR3 DNA reads TGTGCCAGCAGCCCCCTAGGTGTGAGGGGCACAGATACGCAGTATTTT. It is translated as CASSPLGVRGTDTQYF.

V gene TRBV20-1 combines with J gene TRBJ2-6; D unresolved. Per the germline V gene, CDR1 is DFQATT and CDR2 is SNEGSKA (reference sequence). V was trimmed by 4 bases and J by 4 bases, leaving 20 bases between them. The CDR3 has 17 residues. The CDR3 reads CSATYGLGLSGANVLTF. CDR3 nucleotide sequence: TGCAGTGCTACATACGGCCTTGGTCTCTCGGGGGCCAACGTCCTGACTTTC.

The table lists this clonotype with many counts. The chain couples TRBV5-5 to TRBJ2-1; tentatively, D is TRBD1 (5 bases). CDR3 length: 14 residues. Trimming cost V 2 bases and J 6 bases, with 12 bases left between them. In germline, CDR1 is SGHKS, CDR2 YYEKEE (reference sequence). CDR3 in DNA: TGTGCCAGCAGCTTAAGGGAAAGGGGCAATGAGCAGTTCTTC. Its translation is CASSLRERGNEQFF. Together with reference TRBV5-5 and TRBJ2-1, the CDR3 gives the full variable domain: DAGVTQSPTHLIKTRGQQVTLRCSPISGHKSVSWYQQVLGQGPQFIFQYYEKEERGRGNFPDRFSARQFPNYSSELNVNALLLGDSALYLCASSLRERGNEQFFGPGTRLTVL.

This clonotype came up a few times. The J gene is TRBJ1-1, the V gene TRBV6-5; D is ambiguous. Germline assignment: CDR1 MNHEY and CDR2 SVGAGI. The CDR3 has 15 amino acids. The V end was cut by 4 bases, the J end by 0 bases, with 12 bases between. The CDR3 protein is CASSLTEDLNTEAFF. In DNA, the CDR3 is TGTGCCAGCAGTTTAACAGAGGACCTGAACACTGAAGCTTTCTTT.